Following are 5 T cell receptor beta chains from one sample sequenced in a study of cytomegalovirus exposure and HLA in healthy donors. Vbeta (60) and Jbeta (13) primers were used in the PCR. Here immunoSEQ multiplex PCR was the method, and the copy in TCRdb shows in-frame clones only, minus some. The sample includes more than 150,000 clones, 80% seen only once; the top ten take roughly 6.3%. The sample was PBMCs. The receptors stem from a man in his forties in good health and CMV-seropositive.

This clone was seen only a few times. The chain links TRBV30 to TRBJ2-1; 8 positions match TRBD1. Germline values: CDR1 GTSNPN, CDR2 SVGIG (reference sequence). With V trimmed by 3 bases and J by 7 bases, 11 bases remained unmatched. This CDR3 has 15 amino acids. For the CDR3, the DNA is TGTGCCTGGAGGCAAGACAGGGGCCCGGGGAATGAGCAGTTCTTC. It yields the protein CAWRQDRGPGNEQFF. The entire variable domain, with the rest obtained from reference TRBV30 and TRBJ2-1, is as follows: SQTIHQWPATLVQPVGSPLSLECTVEGTSNPNLYWYRQAAGRGLQLLFYSVGIGQISSEVPQNLSASRPQDRQFILSSKKLLLSDSGFYLCAWRQDRGPGNEQFFGPGTRLTVL.

The rearrangement joins TRBV19 to TRBJ2-1; 9 bases map to TRBD2. Germline loops: CDR1 LNHDA, CDR2 SQIVND (reference sequence). The junction had 8 bases not matched to a gene; V was cut back by 6 bases and J by 5 bases. The CDR3 is 15 amino acids. The CDR3 loop reads CASRAGTSYHNEQFF. The CDR3 DNA is TGTGCCAGTAGGGCCGGGACTAGCTACCACAATGAGCAGTTCTTC.

Comments on this clone: The junction shows a germline mismatch at one end, possibly a read error. The rearrangement links TRBV7-9 to TRBJ2-5; TRBD1 agrees at 7 bases. The length of the CDR3 is 14 residues. From germline, CDR1 is SEHNR and CDR2 FQNEAQ (reference sequence). CDR3 DNA sequence: TGTGCCAGCAGATTAGACAGGGTCGGGTGGCAGCAGTACTTC. Translated, it gives CASRLDRVGWQQYF.

This sequence joins TRBV7-9 and TRBJ2-1; a weak D match, TRBD1 (5 bases). The germline V gene encodes CDR1 SEHNR and CDR2 FQNEAQ (reference sequence). The length of the CDR3 is 13 residues. V was cut by 9 bases and J by 4 bases, with 13 bases left in between. The CDR3 sequence: CASGPTDYNEQFF. The CDR3 DNA reads TGTGCCAGTGGCCCGACAGATTACAATGAGCAGTTCTTC. The complete variable domain, with remaining parts taken from reference TRBV7-9 and TRBJ2-1, reads DTGVSQNPRHKITKRGQNVTFRCDPISEHNRLYWYRQTLGQGPEFLTYFQNEAQLEKSRLLSDRFSAERPKGSFSTLEIQRTEQGDSAMYLCASGPTDYNEQFFGPGTRLTVL.

The rearrangement joins TRBV6-5 to TRBJ2-7; 7 bases match TRBD1. Germline V gene lookup returns CDR1 MNHEY and CDR2 SVGAGI. V was pared by 7 bases and J by 6 bases, with 6 bases of the junction left unmatched. The CDR3 spans 12 residues. The CDR3 DNA is TGTGCCAGCATCGACAGGGCGGGCGAGCAGTACTTC. This sequence encodes CASIDRAGEQYF.